This T cell receptor beta chain was found in a study of blood T cell repertoires in COVID-19. The CDR3 is 11 residues long. The V and J ends lost 8 bases and 4 bases respectively, with 5 bases between them. Germline loops: CDR1 MNHEY, CDR2 SVGAGI. The repertoire was sequenced with immunoSEQ multiplex PCR; TCRdb's copy has only in-frame clones and lacks some. The table lists around 190,000 clones, about 85% of them singletons. Sequencing used PBMCs or T cells enriched from blood (not recorded which). The gene calls are TRBV6-5 and TRBJ1-4; D not resolved. This receptor was taken from a woman aged 40 to 49 in a cohort exposed to, infected with or recovered from COVID-19 (not recorded which). The CDR3 loop is CASGVNEKLFF. In DNA form, the CDR3 reads TGTGCCAGCGGAGTTAATGAAAAACTGTTTTTT.